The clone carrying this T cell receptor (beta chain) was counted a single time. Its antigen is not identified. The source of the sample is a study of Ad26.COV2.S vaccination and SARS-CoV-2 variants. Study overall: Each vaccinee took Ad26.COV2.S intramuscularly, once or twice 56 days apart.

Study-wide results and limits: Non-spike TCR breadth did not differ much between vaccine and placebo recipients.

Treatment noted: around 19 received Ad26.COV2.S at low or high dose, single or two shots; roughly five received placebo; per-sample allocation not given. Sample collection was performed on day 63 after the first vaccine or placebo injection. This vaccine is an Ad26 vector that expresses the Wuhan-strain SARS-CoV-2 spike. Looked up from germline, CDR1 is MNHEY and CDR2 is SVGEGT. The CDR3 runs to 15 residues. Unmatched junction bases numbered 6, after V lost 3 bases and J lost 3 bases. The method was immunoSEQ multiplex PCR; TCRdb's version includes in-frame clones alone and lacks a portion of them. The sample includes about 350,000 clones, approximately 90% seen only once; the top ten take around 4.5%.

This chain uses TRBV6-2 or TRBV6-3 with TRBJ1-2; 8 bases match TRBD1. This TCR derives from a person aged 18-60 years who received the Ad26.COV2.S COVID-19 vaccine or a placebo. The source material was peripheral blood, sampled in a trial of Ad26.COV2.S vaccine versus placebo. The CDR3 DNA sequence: TGTGCCAGCAGTTATCGCGGACAGGGTTACTATGGCTACACCTTC. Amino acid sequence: CASSYRGQGYYGYTF.